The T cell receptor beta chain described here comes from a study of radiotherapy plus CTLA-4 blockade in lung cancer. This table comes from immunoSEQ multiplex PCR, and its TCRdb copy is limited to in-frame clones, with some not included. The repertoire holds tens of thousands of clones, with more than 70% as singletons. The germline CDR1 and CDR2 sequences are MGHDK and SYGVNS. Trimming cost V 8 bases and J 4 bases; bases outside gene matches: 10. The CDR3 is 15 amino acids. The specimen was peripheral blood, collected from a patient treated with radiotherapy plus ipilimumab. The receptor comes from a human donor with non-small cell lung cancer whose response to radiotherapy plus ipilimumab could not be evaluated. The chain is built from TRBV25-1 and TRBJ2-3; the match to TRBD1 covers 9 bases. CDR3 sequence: CASGLRQGGADTQYF. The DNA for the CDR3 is TGTGCCAGCGGACTGAGACAGGGGGGGGCAGATACGCAGTATTTT.